These 2 T cell receptor beta chains were all obtained from the same sample, sequenced in a study of cytomegalovirus exposure and HLA in healthy donors. Both 60 Vbeta primers and 13 Jbeta primers went into the PCR. Data came from immunoSEQ multiplex PCR; TCRdb stores just in-frame clones and leaves some out. The sample has some 250,000 clones, approximately 81% seen once. Sequenced sample: PBMCs. The origin of the receptors is a woman aged 60-75 years in good health and CMV-seropositive.

The J gene is TRBJ1-4, the V gene TRBV5-1, with 9 bases lining up with TRBD1. The V gene end was trimmed by 2 bases and the J gene end by 4 bases; junction bases not matched to a gene: 3. Germline V gene data show CDR1 as SGHRS and CDR2 as YFSETQ. The CDR3 consists of 15 residues. The DNA for the CDR3 is TGCGCCAGCAGCTTACAGGGGGCATTTAATGAAAAACTGTTTTTT. Protein sequence: CASSLQGAFNEKLFF.

The rearrangement uses TRBV4-1 and TRBJ1-1; TRBD1 matches at 7 bases. V was clipped by 4 bases and J by 5 bases; unmatched bases: 7. The germline CDR1 and CDR2 sequences are MGHRA and YSYEKL. The CDR3 is 14 residues long. The CDR3 reads CASSRDRVFTEAFF. CDR3 bases: TGCGCCAGCAGCCGAGACAGGGTCTTTACTGAAGCTTTCTTT.